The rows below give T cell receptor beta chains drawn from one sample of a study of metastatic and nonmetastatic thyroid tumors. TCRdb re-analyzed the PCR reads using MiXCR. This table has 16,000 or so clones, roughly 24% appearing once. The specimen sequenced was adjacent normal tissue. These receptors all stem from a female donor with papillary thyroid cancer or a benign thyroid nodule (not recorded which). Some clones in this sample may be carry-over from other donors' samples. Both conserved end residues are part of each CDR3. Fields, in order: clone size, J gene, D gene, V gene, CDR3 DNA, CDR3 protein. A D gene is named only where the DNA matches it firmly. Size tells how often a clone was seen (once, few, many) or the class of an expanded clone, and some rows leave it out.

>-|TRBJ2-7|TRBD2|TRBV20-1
TGCAGTGCTAGAAATAGCGGGAGGGCCAGCTACGAGCAGTACTTC
CSARNSGRASYEQYF
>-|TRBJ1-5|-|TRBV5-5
TGTGCCAGCAGCTTGTTGGAATATAGCAATCAGCCCCAGCATTTT
CASSLLEYSNQPQHF
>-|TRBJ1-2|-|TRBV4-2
TGTGCCAGCAGCCCGACGGGGTATGAGGGGCTAAACTATGGCTACACCTTC
CASSPTGYEGLNYGYTF
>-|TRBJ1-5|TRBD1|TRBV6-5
TGTGCCAGCAGTTACGGACAGGGCAATCAGCCCCAGCATTTT
CASSYGQGNQPQHF
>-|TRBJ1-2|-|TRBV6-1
TGTGCCTCTTCCCTGGCGAGCGGTGGCTACACCTTC
CASSLASGGYTF
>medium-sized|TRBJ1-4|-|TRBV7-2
TGTGCCAGCAGCCCGACCCGGACGGTCTTAGAAAAACTGTTTTTT
CASSPTRTVLEKLFF
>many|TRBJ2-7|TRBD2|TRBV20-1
TGCAGTGCTCCTCCGACTAGCGCCTACGAGCAGTACTTC
CSAPPTSAYEQYF
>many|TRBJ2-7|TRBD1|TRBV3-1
TGTGCCAGCAGCTTAAGACAGGGGGCCTACGAGCAGTACTTC
CASSLRQGAYEQYF
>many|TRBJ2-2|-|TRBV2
TGTGCCAGCAGTGGTATACAGGGCACCACCGGGGAGCTGTTTTTT
CASSGIQGTTGELFF
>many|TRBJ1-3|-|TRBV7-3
TGTGCCAGCAGCTTAAACGGGGGCTTTGGAAACACCATATATTTT
CASSLNGGFGNTIYF
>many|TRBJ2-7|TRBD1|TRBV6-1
TGTGCCAGCAGTCCCGGGACAGGGGGCTCCTACGAGCAGTACTTC
CASSPGTGGSYEQYF
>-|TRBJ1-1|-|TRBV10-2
TGCGCCAGCAGGCGGCGGGGAGGGAAACTCACTGAAGCTTTCTTT
CASRRRGGKLTEAFF
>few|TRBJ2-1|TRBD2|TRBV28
TGTGCCAGCAGTTTATATAGCCTAGCGGGGCGTGAGCAGTTCTTC
CASSLYSLAGREQFF
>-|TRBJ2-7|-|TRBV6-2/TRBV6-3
TGTGCCAGCAGTTACTCGTTTCAGGGGCGGAGAGGGTTC
CASSYSFQGRRGF
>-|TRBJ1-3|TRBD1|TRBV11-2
TGTGCCAGCAGCTCGCGGACAGGGGCTGGAAACACCATATATTTT
CASSSRTGAGNTIYF
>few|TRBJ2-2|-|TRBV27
TGTGCCAGCAGTTTGTCCGGGGAGCTGTTTTTT
CASSLSGELFF
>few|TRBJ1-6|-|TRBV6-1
TGTGCCAGCAGTGAAGGGTCCGCAGGGTTGAATTCACCCCTCCACTTT
CASSEGSAGLNSPLHF
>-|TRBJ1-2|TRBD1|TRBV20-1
TGCAGTGCTACGGGACAGGGTGGCGACTATGGCTACACCTTC
CSATGQGGDYGYTF
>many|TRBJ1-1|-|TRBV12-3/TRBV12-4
TGTGCCAGCAGTTTTAACAGGCAGAACACTGAAGCTTTCTTT
CASSFNRQNTEAFF
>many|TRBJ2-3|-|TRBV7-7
TGTGCTAGCAGCGTCGGGCCCAGCACAGATACGCAGTATTTT
CASSVGPSTDTQYF
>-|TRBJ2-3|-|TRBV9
TGTGCCAGCAGCGAGAGGCCGAGCGGTTATCCCCCAGATACGCAGTATTTT
CASSERPSGYPPDTQYF
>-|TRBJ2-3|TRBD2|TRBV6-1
TGTGCCAGCAGCAAACTAGCGGGACTCACAGATACGCAGTATTTT
CASSKLAGLTDTQYF
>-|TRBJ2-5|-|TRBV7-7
TGTGCTAGCAGCCGGGGGAAGGGAAACCAAGAGACCCAGTACTTC
CASSRGKGNQETQYF
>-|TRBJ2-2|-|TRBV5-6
TGTGCCAGCAGCTTGTCCACCGGGGAGCTGGTTTTT
CASSLSTGELVF
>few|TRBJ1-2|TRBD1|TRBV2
TGTGCCACCGATGGGACAGGGGGAGACTATGGCTACACCTTC
CATDGTGGDYGYTF
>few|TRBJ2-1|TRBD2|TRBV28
TGTGCCAGCAGTCCCCTCGGGGGGACTGGGTACAATGAGCAGTTCTTC
CASSPLGGTGYNEQFF
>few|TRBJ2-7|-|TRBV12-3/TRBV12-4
TGTGCCAGCAGTTTGACGGGAGTCTCCTACGAGCAGTACTTC
CASSLTGVSYEQYF
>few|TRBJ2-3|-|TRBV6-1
TGTGCCAGCAGATCCGACAGACGTAGCACAGATACGCAGTATTTT
CASRSDRRSTDTQYF
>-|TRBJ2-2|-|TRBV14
TGTGCCAGCAGCCAAGTATCGGATTACACCGGGGAGCTGTTTTTT
CASSQVSDYTGELFF
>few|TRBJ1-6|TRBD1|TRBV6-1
TGTGCCAGCACCGGACAGGGGGGTTCACCCCTCCACTTT
CASTGQGGSPLHF
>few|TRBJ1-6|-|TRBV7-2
TGTGCCAGCAGCTTCAAATTGACGGGTGATTCACCCCTCCACTTT
CASSFKLTGDSPLHF
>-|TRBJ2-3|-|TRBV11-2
TGTGCCAGCAGCGAGAGGACTGGGGCAGATACGCAGTATTTT
CASSERTGADTQYF
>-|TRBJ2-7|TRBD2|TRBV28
TGTGCCAGCAGACGTACTAGCGGGGTAACCTACGAGCAGTACTTC
CASRRTSGVTYEQYF
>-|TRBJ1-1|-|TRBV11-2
TGTGCCAGCAGCTTAATCGCGGGTACCCCGGGAGCTTTCTTT
CASSLIAGTPGAFF
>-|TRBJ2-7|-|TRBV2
TGTGCCAGCAAGACCCAAGGGGTTCACGAGCAGTACTTC
CASKTQGVHEQYF
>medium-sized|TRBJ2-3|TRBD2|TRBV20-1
TGCAGTGCTTCCCGGACTAGCGGGAGCCCAGATACGCAGTATTTT
CSASRTSGSPDTQYF
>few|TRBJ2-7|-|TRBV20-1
TGCAGTGCTACACGGGACGCATCCTACGAGCAGTACTTC
CSATRDASYEQYF
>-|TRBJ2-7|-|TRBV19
TGTGCCAGTAAACAGAGAGGAGGATTGGATGAGCAGTACTTC
CASKQRGGLDEQYF
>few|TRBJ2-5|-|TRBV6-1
TGTGCCAGCAGTACGATGGACTCAGAGACCCAGTACTTC
CASSTMDSETQYF
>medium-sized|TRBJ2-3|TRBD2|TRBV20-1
TGCAGTGCTAGAGACCCGGCGGGAGCGCCAGATACGCAGTATTTT
CSARDPAGAPDTQYF
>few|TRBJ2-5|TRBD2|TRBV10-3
TGTGCCATCAGTGGGCGGACTAGCGGGGACCAAGGGACCCAGTACTTC
CAISGRTSGDQGTQYF
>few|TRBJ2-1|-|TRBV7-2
TGTGCCAGCAGCCTTGCTACGGGTACCTACAATGAGCAGTTCTTC
CASSLATGTYNEQFF
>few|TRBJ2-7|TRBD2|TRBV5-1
TGCGCCAGCAGCTTGGGGGACTACAGCTCTAGCGAGCAGTACTTC
CASSLGDYSSSEQYF
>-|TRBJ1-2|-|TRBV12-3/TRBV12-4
TGTGCCAGCACCAACCGACACGATCTGACAGTTCTTAACTATGGCTACACCTTC
CASTNRHDLTVLNYGYTF
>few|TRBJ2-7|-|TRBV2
TGTGCCAGCAGGGACGGCTCCTACGAGCAGTACTTC
CASRDGSYEQYF
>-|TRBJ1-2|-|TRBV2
TGTGCCAGCAGTGAACCCAATCGGGGCTACACCTTC
CASSEPNRGYTF